Reported below is one T cell receptor beta chain. The sample belongs to a study of control samples from healthy donors and cancer patients. The method was immunoSEQ multiplex PCR; TCRdb's version includes in-frame clones alone and lacks a portion of them. The profile covers 150,000 or so clones, with 70% to 90% appearing a single time and nearly 5% taken by the ten largest. Input material: blood. The sequence derives from a woman in her twenties or thirties in good health.

The CDR3 DNA reads TGTGCCAGCAGTCCGCGCGGGGCGTACGAGCAGTACTTC. The encoded protein is CASSPRGAYEQYF. V and J are TRBV27 and TRBJ2-7, with D perhaps matching TRBD2 (6 bases). The CDR3 spans 13 residues. Germline V gene lookup returns CDR1 MNHEY and CDR2 SMNVEV (reference sequence). The V end lost 5 bases, the J end lost 4 bases, and 12 bases lay between the germline ends.